This T cell receptor beta chain was captured in a study of blood T cell repertoires in COVID-19. The CDR3 totals 14 residues. J lost 1 base, V lost 7 bases, and 6 bases had no gene match. In germline, CDR1 is SNHLY, CDR2 FYNNEI. This study enrolled people aged about 18 to 100 from around 26 US geographic areas. The protocol was immunoSEQ multiplex PCR, while the TCRdb copy is restricted to in-frame clones and leaves out a portion. Of a few hundred thousand clones listed, more than 65% are singletons. The J gene is TRBJ1-1, the V gene TRBV2; 7 nucleotides agree with TRBD1. Sequenced input: PBMCs or T cells enriched from blood (not recorded which). The receptor was derived from a man aged 50 or older who had recovered from COVID-19. CDR3 coding DNA: TGTGCCAGCACCACGGGACAGCCGAACACTGAAGCTTTCTTT. Its translation is CASTTGQPNTEAFF.